The 32 T cell receptor beta chains presented below share a single source sample, sequenced in a study of cytomegalovirus exposure and HLA in healthy donors. The PCR employed 60 Vbeta primers together with 13 Jbeta primers. TCRdb keeps only in-frame clones here, not all; method: immunoSEQ multiplex PCR. The sample carries 150,000 to 200,000 clones, 70% to 80% recorded once. The sequencing input was PBMCs. The source of these receptors is a woman between 50 and 59 years old in good health and CMV-seronegative.

This chain links TRBV4-3 with TRBJ1-5, with D hard to call. Per germline, CDR1 LGHNA and CDR2 YSLEER. V dropped 0 bases and J dropped 5 bases, with 14 bases sitting between them. The CDR3 spans 16 residues. The CDR3 nucleotides are TGCGCCAGCAGCCAAGATTACCCCCCAGACTATCAGCCCCAGCATTTT. Amino acids: CASSQDYPPDYQPQHF.

This clone has only a few counts. This chain uses TRBV5-5 with TRBJ1-5, with TRBD1 as a possible D gene (5 bases). With 4 bases removed from V and 0 bases from J, the gap between germline ends came to 14 bases. CDR1 and CDR2 from the germline V gene are SGHKS and YYEKEE (reference sequence). This CDR3 has 16 amino acids. The DNA for the CDR3 is TGTGCCAGCAGCCCAACCGGGACTGGTAGCAATCAGCCCCAGCATTTT. It yields the protein CASSPTGTGSNQPQHF. The full variable domain, in which reference TRBV5-5 and TRBJ1-5 provide the parts outside the CDR3, is DAGVTQSPTHLIKTRGQQVTLRCSPISGHKSVSWYQQVLGQGPQFIFQYYEKEERGRGNFPDRFSARQFPNYSSELNVNALLLGDSALYLCASSPTGTGSNQPQHFGDGTRLSIL.

The J gene is TRBJ2-2, the V gene TRBV6-1; 15 nucleotides match TRBD2. After removal of 4 bases from V and 13 bases from J, the junction contained 7 bases not matched to a gene. CDR3 length equals 15 residues. The germline V gene has CDR1 MNHNS and CDR2 SASEGT. The CDR3 DNA reads TGTGCCAGCAGTGTGGGGACTAGCGGGAGGTTAGCGCTGTTTTTT. The encoded protein is CASSVGTSGRLALFF.

The J gene is TRBJ1-6, the V gene TRBV27, with D perhaps TRBD1 (6 bases). The CDR3 loop spans 15 amino acids. With 0 bases removed from V and 9 bases from J, the gap between germline ends came to 12 bases. Germline V gene data show CDR1 as MNHEY and CDR2 as SMNVEV (reference sequence). For the CDR3, the DNA is TGTGCCAGCAGTTTATCTGGCCAGGGGACTTCACCCCTCCACTTT. It specifies CASSLSGQGTSPLHF.

The chain has TRBV19 and TRBJ1-1; D not certain. This CDR3 has 14 amino acids. CDR1 and CDR2 (germline): LNHDA, SQIVND (reference sequence). V was clipped by 7 bases and J by 5 bases, with 17 bases between them. The CDR3 loop reads CASTSRRRDTEAFF. Written as DNA, the CDR3 is TGTGCCAGTACCTCTCGTCGTCGGGATACTGAAGCTTTCTTT. Full variable domain (remainder filled in from reference TRBV19 and TRBJ1-1): DGGITQSPKYLFRKEGQNVTLSCEQNLNHDAMYWYRQDPGQGLRLIYYSQIVNDFQKGDIAEGYSVSREKKESFPLTVTSAQKNPTAFYLCASTSRRRDTEAFFGQGTRLTVV.

This clone was counted a single time. The chain uses TRBV29-1 and TRBJ1-2, with TRBD1 identical over 9 bases. The V gene's germline CDR1 is SQVTM and CDR2 ANQGSEA. CDR3 length: 13 amino acids. The V gene end was trimmed by 3 bases and the J gene end by 8 bases; junction bases not matched to a gene: 7. Written as DNA, the CDR3 is TGCAGCGTTGAGGGACAGGGATGGGAAGGCTACACCTTC. Translated, it gives CSVEGQGWEGYTF. Using reference TRBV29-1 and TRBJ1-2 for the parts outside the CDR3, the full variable domain is SAVISQKPSRDICQRGTSLTIQCQVDSQVTMMFWYRQQPGQSLTLIATANQGSEATYESGFVIDKFPISRPNLTFSTLTVSNMSPEDSSIYLCSVEGQGWEGYTFGSGTRLTVV.

The count of this clone is one. The chain employs TRBV18 and TRBJ1-3, with a possible D match to TRBD1 (6 bases). Germline V CDR1 and CDR2: KGHSH, LQKENI. V lost 3 bases, J lost 0 bases, and 21 bases lay in between. This CDR3 has 19 residues. CDR3 sequence: CASSPLPPTTGRSGNTIYF. The CDR3 bases are TGTGCCAGCTCACCCCTCCCCCCTACGACAGGTCGCTCTGGAAACACCATATATTTT.

The sample holds one count of this clone. One end of the junction varies from germline; a read error may be responsible. This sequence joins TRBV4-2 and TRBJ2-1; 7 nucleotides match TRBD2. Germline V gene data show CDR1 as LGHNA and CDR2 as YNFKEQ. The CDR3 totals 15 residues. Here the CDR3 DNA reads TGTGCCAGCAGCCAACTACTAGCGCTTTACAATGGGCAGTTCTTC. Its translation: CASSQLLALYNGQFF.

The chain carries TRBV29-1 and TRBJ1-1; D gene ambiguous. The CDR3 consists of 12 residues. V shed 7 bases and J shed 2 bases, with 11 bases lying between them. Germline assignment: CDR1 SQVTM and CDR2 ANQGSEA. The CDR3 DNA follows: TGCAGCGCGAGACTGTTAAACACTGAAGCTTTCTTT. It specifies CSARLLNTEAFF.

The J gene is TRBJ1-5, the V gene TRBV7-2; D is ambiguous. The V gene lost 5 bases and the J gene lost 12 bases, with 17 bases spanning the gap. CDR1 and CDR2 from the germline V gene are SGHTA and FQGNSA. The CDR3 has 13 residues. This CDR3 reads CASSKNRGSLQHF. CDR3 nucleotides: TGTGCCAGCAGCAAAAATCGAGGGAGCCTCCAGCATTTT.

This chain joins TRBV7-6 and TRBJ1-1; D might be TRBD1 (6 bases). The CDR3 spans 14 residues. V was cut by 1 base and J by 6 bases, with 12 bases left in between. Germline CDR1 is SGHVS and CDR2 is FNYEAQ. The CDR3 sequence: CASSLVQGGAEAFF. CDR3 coding DNA: TGTGCCAGCAGCTTAGTACAGGGTGGCGCTGAAGCTTTCTTT.

The chain joins TRBV6-5 to TRBJ2-1; the match to TRBD2 covers 14 bases. Germline V gives CDR1 MNHEY, CDR2 SVGAGI. The CDR3 sequence is 16 residues long. V dropped 4 bases and J dropped 5; count of bases not matched to a gene: 4. CDR3 DNA sequence: TGTGCCAGCAGTTTAGTGGGACTAGCGGGGGACAATGAGCAGTTCTTC. Translated, it gives CASSLVGLAGDNEQFF.

The chain couples TRBV6-6 to TRBJ1-2, with D maybe TRBD1 (5 bases). V gave up 6 bases and J gave up 0 bases, with 14 bases separating them. Germline V lookup: CDR1 MNHNY, CDR2 SVGAGI (reference sequence). The CDR3 is 15 amino acids. This chain's CDR3 is CASRTIREANYGYTF. The CDR3 DNA sequence: TGTGCCAGCAGGACAATCAGGGAAGCTAACTATGGCTACACCTTC.

The rearrangement uses TRBV6-5 and TRBJ1-4; D may be TRBD1 (5 bases). The length of the CDR3 is 15 residues. The V gene's germline CDR1 is MNHEY and CDR2 SVGAGI. Trimming left V 6 bases short and J 3 bases short, with 14 bases between. This CDR3 is CASSPLGGANEKLFF. The CDR3 DNA sequence: TGTGCCAGCAGCCCACTGGGGGGGGCTAATGAAAAACTGTTTTTT.

The chain couples TRBV5-4 to TRBJ2-7; TRBD1 agrees at 8 bases. With V trimmed by 4 bases and J by 2 bases, 2 bases remained unmatched. Looked up from germline, CDR1 is SGHNT and CDR2 is YYREEE (reference sequence). CDR3 size: 13 residues. The CDR3 is CASSPDRAYEQYF. The CDR3 coding sequence is TGTGCCAGCAGCCCGGACAGGGCCTACGAGCAGTACTTC.

The CDR3 DNA reads as TGTGCCAGCAGCACCCGACAGGGCCACTACGAGCAGTACTTC. As protein: CASSTRQGHYEQYF. The chain recombines TRBV28 with TRBJ2-7; 7 bases fit TRBD1. Trimming at V came to 6 bases and at J to 3 bases, leaving 8 bases not matched to a gene. Germline CDR1 and CDR2: MDHEN and SYDVKM. The CDR3 covers 14 residues.

The DNA of the CDR3 is TGTGCCAGCAGCTTAGTGAAGGGAGTTCACGGGGAGCTGTTTTTT. Protein product: CASSLVKGVHGELFF. The chain combines TRBV11-3 with TRBJ2-2; D possibly corresponds to TRBD2 (5 bases). Trimming removed 1 base from V and 7 bases from J, with 13 bases in between. CDR1 and CDR2 from the germline V gene are SGHNT and YENEEA. This CDR3 contains 15 residues. The full variable domain, with the rest looked up from reference TRBV11-3 and TRBJ2-2, is EAGVVQSPRYKIIEKKQPVAFWCNPISGHNTLYWYLQNLGQGPELLIRYENEEAVDDSQLPKDRFSAERLKGVDSTLKIQPAELGDSAVYLCASSLVKGVHGELFFGEGSRLTVL.

The rearrangement joins TRBV6-5 to TRBJ2-4, with a weak D call TRBD1 (5 bases). Trimming removed 6 bases at V and 6 bases at J, with 12 bases between. CDR3 length: 13 residues. Germline loops: CDR1 MNHEY, CDR2 SVGAGI. CDR3 amino acids: CASSPGQGNIQYF. CDR3 nucleotides: TGTGCCAGCAGCCCTGGGCAGGGAAACATTCAGTACTTC.

This clone showed up just once. The J gene is TRBJ1-5, the V gene TRBV19; D may be TRBD1 (6 bases). The CDR3 loop spans 15 amino acids. CDR1 and CDR2 from the germline V gene are LNHDA and SQIVND (reference sequence). V was shortened by 3 bases and J by 4 bases, with 13 bases between the two germline ends. The CDR3, as DNA: TGTGCCAGTAGTATTCTAGACAGGCCGAATCAGCCCCAGCATTTT. Translated, it gives CASSILDRPNQPQHF.

This chain joins TRBV19 and TRBJ2-3, with TRBD1 as a possible D gene (5 bases). V was cut by 6 bases and J by 2 bases, with 15 bases left in between. The germline V gene has CDR1 LNHDA and CDR2 SQIVND (reference sequence). This CDR3 is built from 15 residues. CDR3 sequence reads: CASSLQGPATDTQYF. Written as DNA, the CDR3 is TGTGCCAGTAGCCTCCAGGGTCCTGCCACAGATACGCAGTATTTT.

In its sample, this clone was seen a few times. The CDR3 DNA sequence: TGTGCCAGCAGCCAGACAGGGGGCAATCAGCCCCAGCATTTT. This encodes CASSQTGGNQPQHF. This chain connects TRBV7-2 to TRBJ1-5, with 8 bases lining up with TRBD1. With 5 bases clipped from V and 2 bases from J, the junction kept 2 bases outside the gene matches. This CDR3 is built from 14 residues. Germline V CDR1 and CDR2: SGHTA, FQGNSA.

The chain couples TRBV19 to TRBJ1-1; TRBD1 matches at 9 bases. Germline assignment: CDR1 LNHDA and CDR2 SQIVND (reference sequence). The V segment lost 2 bases and the J segment 4 bases; nucleotides outside the gene matches: 8. There are 16 residues in the CDR3. The CDR3 coding sequence is TGTGCCAGTAGTATAAGGTCCGGGACAGGGACCACTGAAGCTTTCTTT. The encoded protein is CASSIRSGTGTTEAFF. Drawing the rest from reference TRBV19 and TRBJ1-1, the complete variable domain is DGGITQSPKYLFRKEGQNVTLSCEQNLNHDAMYWYRQDPGQGLRLIYYSQIVNDFQKGDIAEGYSVSREKKESFPLTVTSAQKNPTAFYLCASSIRSGTGTTEAFFGQGTRLTVV.

The CDR3 region has the DNA TGTGCCATCAGTGGAGGGAGGTTGAATTCACCCCTCCACTTT. Amino acids: CAISGGRLNSPLHF. The V gene is TRBV10-3, the J gene TRBJ1-6; D remains ambiguous. CDR1 is ENHRY and CDR2 is SYGVKD in the germline V gene. Trimming left V 4 bases short and J 7 bases short, with 11 bases between. This CDR3 is built from 14 residues.

V usage is TRBV11-3 and J usage is TRBJ2-3; D call uncertain. V shed 5 bases and J shed 2 bases, with 5 bases lying between them. Per germline, CDR1 SGHNT and CDR2 YENEEA. This CDR3 is 12 amino acids long. The CDR3 loop reads CASSRDTDTQYF. The CDR3 DNA is TGTGCCAGCAGCCGAGACACAGATACGCAGTATTTT.

The chain carries TRBV9 and TRBJ2-1; 8 bases align to TRBD2. The V and J ends lost 0 bases and 9 bases, in that order; junction bases with no gene match: 11. Germline V gene lookup returns CDR1 SGDLS and CDR2 YYNGEE. The length of the CDR3 is 16 residues. The CDR3 sequence is CASSVAVRSGSTEQFF. In nucleotides, the CDR3 is TGTGCCAGCAGCGTAGCGGTTCGCAGCGGGAGCACTGAGCAGTTCTTC.

V gene TRBV19 combines with J gene TRBJ1-2, with 9 bases matching TRBD1. V lost 5 bases to trimming and J lost 8 bases; unmatched junction nucleotides: 12. The germline V gene has CDR1 LNHDA and CDR2 SQIVND (reference sequence). The CDR3 has 15 residues. CDR3 sequence reads: CASSPGAQGAGGYTF. The CDR3 DNA follows: TGTGCCAGTAGTCCAGGCGCACAGGGGGCGGGCGGCTACACCTTC.

The chain is built from TRBV2 and TRBJ1-2; the D is unclear. CDR3 length: 13 residues. Germline CDR1 reads SNHLY; CDR2 reads FYNNEI. V lost 7 bases and J lost 4, with 13 bases in between. The CDR3 nucleotides are TGTGCCAGCAAGGTGGCGGATTTCTATGGCTACACCTTC. Amino acid sequence: CASKVADFYGYTF.

This clone was observed a single time. V and J are TRBV9 and TRBJ2-2; 7 nucleotides match TRBD2. After removal of 8 bases from V and 7 bases from J, the junction contained 23 bases not matched to a gene. CDR3 length: 18 amino acids. Germline CDR1 reads SGDLS; CDR2 reads YYNGEE. CDR3 amino acids: CASHQGPGGGEASGELFF. CDR3 coding DNA: TGTGCCAGTCACCAAGGCCCCGGGGGAGGGGAGGCTAGCGGGGAGCTGTTTTTT.

This rearrangement joins TRBV9 to TRBJ1-6, with unresolved D. This CDR3 comprises 14 residues. V was pared by 4 bases and J by 6 bases, with 11 bases between. Germline loops: CDR1 SGDLS, CDR2 YYNGEE. Written as DNA, the CDR3 is TGTGCCAGCAGCTCCCGGGTTTTTAATTCACCCCTCCACTTT. Its translation: CASSSRVFNSPLHF.

CDR3 nucleotides: TGTGCCAGCATCGGCGCTAGCGGCCACACCGGGGAGCTGTTTTTT. It translates to CASIGASGHTGELFF. The genes are TRBV28 and TRBJ2-2; 7 nucleotides match TRBD2. Germline V CDR1 and CDR2: MDHEN, SYDVKM. The CDR3 is made up of 15 amino acids. Losses at the gene ends were 7 bases for V and 3 bases for J; bases not matched to a gene: 8. Based on the CDR3 plus reference TRBV28 and TRBJ2-2, the full variable domain is DVKVTQSSRYLVKRTGEKVFLECVQDMDHENMFWYRQDPGLGLRLIYFSYDVKMKEKGDIPEGYSVSREKKERFSLILESASTNQTSMYLCASIGASGHTGELFFGEGSRLTVL.

The rearrangement uses TRBV7-2 and TRBJ2-1, with TRBD2 as a possible D gene (6 bases). The germline V gene has CDR1 SGHTA and CDR2 FQGNSA. The V end lost 1 base, the J end lost 5 bases, and 15 bases lay between the germline ends. The CDR3 loop spans 16 amino acids. The chain's CDR3 is CASSLGPGEKNNEQFF. For the CDR3, the DNA is TGTGCCAGCAGCTTAGGTCCGGGGGAAAAAAACAATGAGCAGTTCTTC.

This chain links TRBV27 with TRBJ1-5, with 10 bases lining up with TRBD1. CDR3 length equals 15 residues. V dropped 3 bases and J dropped 7; count of bases not matched to a gene: 6. Looked up from germline, CDR1 is MNHEY and CDR2 is SMNVEV (reference sequence). The CDR3 sequence: CASSFGGQGWQPQHF. In nucleotides, the CDR3 is TGTGCCAGCAGTTTTGGGGGACAGGGGTGGCAGCCCCAGCATTTT.